This passage covers 9 T cell receptor beta chains from one sample sequenced in a study of response to subunit inactivated influenza vaccine. TCRdb recomputed calls from the RT-PCR reads with MiXCR, one row per CDR3 protein. In the table there are 170,000 or so distinct CDR3 sequences, roughly 10% of which are singletons. The sequencing used CD8+ T cells sorted from PBMCs, collected less than 30 months after vaccination. These receptor sequences come from a man aged 45-69 years who received an inactivated influenza vaccine.

This clonotype was found many times. The rearrangement links TRBV25-1 to TRBJ1-5, with D uncertain. Germline V gives CDR1 MGHDK, CDR2 SYGVNS. V dropped 3 bases and J dropped 3 bases, with 9 bases sitting between them. CDR3 size: 14 residues. CDR3 nucleotides: TGTGCCAGCAGTGAGACCGGAAACAATCAGCCCCAGCATTTT. It codes for CASSETGNNQPQHF.

This clonotype came up many times. The V and J genes are TRBV28 and TRBJ2-7; tentatively, D is TRBD2 (6 bases). Per the germline V gene, CDR1 is MDHEN and CDR2 is SYDVKM. The CDR3 is 14 amino acids. Between the trimmed V and J ends, which lost 1 base and 6 bases, there was a span of 13 bases. The CDR3 is CASSLFRGRIEQYF. For the CDR3, the DNA is TGTGCCAGCAGTTTATTTCGGGGGAGGATCGAGCAGTACTTC.

This clonotype came up a few times. The gene calls are TRBV27 and TRBJ1-2; D is uncertain. The length of the CDR3 is 13 residues. Germline V gives CDR1 MNHEY, CDR2 SMNVEV (reference sequence). The V end lost 5 bases, the J end lost 2 bases, and 9 bases lay between the germline ends. CDR3 region: CASSPAWNYGYTF. CDR3 DNA sequence: TGTGCCAGCAGTCCAGCTTGGAACTATGGCTACACCTTC.

The chain couples TRBV20-1 to TRBJ1-1, with D possibly being TRBD1 (5 bases). The ends were cut back, 3 bases at V and 7 bases at J, with 9 bases in the middle. This CDR3 is 11 amino acids long. In germline, CDR1 is DFQATT, CDR2 SNEGSKA (reference sequence). The DNA of the CDR3 is TGCAGTGCTAGTGTGGGGGTTGAAGCTTTCTTT. Amino acid sequence: CSASVGVEAFF.

About this clonotype itself: No conserved phenylalanine or tryptophan ends this CDR3, so it is likely a read error. The chain has TRBV28 and TRBJ2-3; D may be TRBD1 (6 bases). The germline V and J ends were trimmed by 9 bases and 4 bases, with 14 bases remaining between them. This CDR3 has 13 amino acids. Germline CDR1 MDHEN, CDR2 SYDVKM. The CDR3 spells CASSTGFADTQYL. As DNA, the CDR3 is TGTGCCAGTAGTACAGGGTTCGCAGATACGCAGTATCTT.

This clonotype was observed a handful of times. The chain couples TRBV12-3 or TRBV12-4 to TRBJ2-3; no reliable D call. The CDR3 is made up of 12 amino acids. V was cut by 6 bases and J by 5 bases, with 9 bases left in between. The CDR3 DNA follows: TGTGCCAGCAGCCTGTTGGTAGATACGCAGTATTTT. Translation: CASSLLVDTQYF.

This clonotype has more than one count but fewer than ten. The V call is TRBV20-1, the J call TRBJ1-6; possibly TRBD1 for D (5 bases). Deletions cut 4 bases from V and 0 bases from J, with 10 bases between. CDR1 is DFQATT, CDR2 SNEGSKA, per germline (reference sequence). There are 15 residues in the CDR3. The chain's CDR3 is CSATGGLSYNSPLHF. The CDR3, as DNA: TGCAGTGCTACCGGGGGACTCTCCTATAATTCACCCCTCCACTTT.

The chain combines TRBV27 with TRBJ2-5; 9 bases align to TRBD1. The CDR3 loop spans 14 amino acids. The germline gives CDR1 MNHEY, CDR2 SMNVEV (reference sequence). V gave up 2 bases and J gave up 4 bases; unmatched junction bases: 2. The DNA for the CDR3 is TGTGCCAGCAGTTTACAGGACAGGGGAGAGACCCAGTACTTC. Encoded protein: CASSLQDRGETQYF.

This clonotype has ten or more counts. The chain employs TRBV29-1 and TRBJ2-1, with a tentative D call TRBD1 (5 bases). The CDR3 is 13 amino acids. Trimming cost V 6 bases and J 6 bases, with 15 bases left between them. CDR1 is SQVTM, CDR2 ANQGSEA, per germline. DNA for the CDR3: TGCAGCGTGGTGACAGAGGCAATCAATGAGCAGTTCTTC. Protein product: CSVVTEAINEQFF.